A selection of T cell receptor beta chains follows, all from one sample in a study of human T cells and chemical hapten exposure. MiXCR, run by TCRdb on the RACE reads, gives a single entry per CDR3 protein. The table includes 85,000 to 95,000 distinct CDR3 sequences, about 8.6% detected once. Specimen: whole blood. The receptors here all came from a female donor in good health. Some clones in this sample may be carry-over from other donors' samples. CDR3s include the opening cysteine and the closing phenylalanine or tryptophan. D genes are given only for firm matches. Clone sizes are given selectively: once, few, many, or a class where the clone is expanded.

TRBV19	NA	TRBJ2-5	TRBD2	TGTGCCAGTAGTACCACTAGCGAAGAGACCCAGTACTTC	CASSTTSEETQYF
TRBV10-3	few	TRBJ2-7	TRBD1	TGTGCCATCAGTGGCCGGGACAGGGCCCACGAGCAGTACTTC	CAISGRDRAHEQYF
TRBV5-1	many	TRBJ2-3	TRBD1	TGCGCCAGCAGTCCGCGGACAGGGGGACCCACAGATACGCAGTATTTT	CASSPRTGGPTDTQYF
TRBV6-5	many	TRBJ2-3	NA	TGTGCCAGCAGAGTTTCTAGTGGGGATTTCACAGATACGCAGTATTTT	CASRVSSGDFTDTQYF
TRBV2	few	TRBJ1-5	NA	TGTGCCAGCAGCCTACGGGAGCTTAATCAGCCCCAGCATTTT	CASSLRELNQPQHF
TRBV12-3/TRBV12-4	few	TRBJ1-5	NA	TGTGCCAGCAGTGACATGCCAACTCTCAATCAGCCCCAGCATTTT	CASSDMPTLNQPQHF
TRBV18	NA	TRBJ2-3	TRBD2	TGTGCCAACTCACCCCTAGCGGGGGGCACAGATACGCAGTATTTT	CANSPLAGGTDTQYF
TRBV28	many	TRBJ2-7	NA	TGTGCCAGCAGCACTCGGGGGCGGGCGGGCCCCTACGAGCAGTACTTC	CASSTRGRAGPYEQYF
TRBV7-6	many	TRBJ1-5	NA	TGTGCCAGCAGCTCCCGGGGAGGCAATCAGCCCCAGCATTTT	CASSSRGGNQPQHF
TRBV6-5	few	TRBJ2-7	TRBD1	TGTGCCAGCAGTTACGACGAGGGGGCTTCCTACGAGCAGTACTTC	CASSYDEGASYEQYF
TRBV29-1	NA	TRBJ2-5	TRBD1	TGCAGCGTTGAATTCCCCAGGGGGCATGTAGAGACCCAGTACTTC	CSVEFPRGHVETQYF
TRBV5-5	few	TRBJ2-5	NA	TGTGCCAGCAGCCGGACTGCGGTCCAAGAGACCCAGTACTTC	CASSRTAVQETQYF
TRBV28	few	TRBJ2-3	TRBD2	TGTGCCAGCAGTTTGCCCCCGGCGGCGGGAGGAGATACGCAGTATTTT	CASSLPPAAGGDTQYF
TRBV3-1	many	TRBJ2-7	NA	TGTGCCAGCAGCCAAGACCGCGAGCAGTACTTC	CASSQDREQYF
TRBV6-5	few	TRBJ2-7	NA	TGTGCCAGCACCTCCGACCGGAGGACCTACGAGCAGTACTTC	CASTSDRRTYEQYF
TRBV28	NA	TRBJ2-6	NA	TGTGCCAGCAGCTCGACAACAGGGACCGGGGCCAACGTCCTGGCTTTC	CASSSTTGTGANVLAF
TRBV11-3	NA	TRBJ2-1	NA	TGTGCCAGCAGCTTCGGAGAGGCATCCTACAATGAGCAGTTCTTC	CASSFGEASYNEQFF
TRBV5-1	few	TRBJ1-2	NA	TGCGCCAGCAGCTTGGAAGGGGAGAGGGATGGCTACACCTTC	CASSLEGERDGYTF
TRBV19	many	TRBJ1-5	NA	TGTGCCAGTAGTATAGATTTAGAGGCCTATCAGCCCCAGCATTTT	CASSIDLEAYQPQHF
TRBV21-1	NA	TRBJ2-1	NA	TGTGCCAGCAGCCCTTGGACACACTTTACCTCCTACAATGAGCAGTTCTTC	CASSPWTHFTSYNEQFF
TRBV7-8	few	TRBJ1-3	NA	TGTGCCAGCAGCTTAGATCGGCTGGTTTTGGAAGAAAACACCATATATTTT	CASSLDRLVLEENTIYF
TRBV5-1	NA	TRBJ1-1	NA	TGCGCCAGCAGCTTGGTGGCGAACACTGAAGCTTTCTTT	CASSLVANTEAFF
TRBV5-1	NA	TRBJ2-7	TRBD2	TGCGCCAGCAGCTTGGCGGGAGGTCTAAACTACGAGCAGTACTTC	CASSLAGGLNYEQYF
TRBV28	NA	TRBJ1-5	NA	TGTGCCAGCAGTTTCATGATACAGGGAGGGAACAATCAGCCCCAGCATTTT	CASSFMIQGGNNQPQHF
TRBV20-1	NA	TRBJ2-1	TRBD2	TGCAGTGCTAGGACTAGCGGGACCAGCTCCTACAATGAGCAGTTCTTC	CSARTSGTSSYNEQFF
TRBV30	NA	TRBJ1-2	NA	TGTGCCTTAAAGGGACGGCGAACTACTAACTATGGCTACACCTTC	CALKGRRTTNYGYTF
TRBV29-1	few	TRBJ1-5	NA	TGCAGCGTTGGAGGGGGGAGCCATCAGCCCCAGCATTTT	CSVGGGSHQPQHF
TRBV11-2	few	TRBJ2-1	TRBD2	TGTGCCAGCAGCTACAGGCGGGAGCCCCCCTACAATGAGCAGTTCTTC	CASSYRREPPYNEQFF
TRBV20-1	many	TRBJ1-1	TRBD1	TGCAGTGCCGGCCGGGGACAGGGTAAGGGTGAAGCTTTCTTT	CSAGRGQGKGEAFF
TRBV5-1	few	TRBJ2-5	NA	TGCGCCAGCAGCATGGTGCAGCAAGAGACCCAGTACTTC	CASSMVQQETQYF
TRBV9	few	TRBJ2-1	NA	TGTGCCAGCAGCGTAGGTCGTGAGCAGTTCTTC	CASSVGREQFF
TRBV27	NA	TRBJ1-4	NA	TGTGCCAGCAGTAGGACCCTGGGGGAAAAACTGTTTTTT	CASSRTLGEKLFF
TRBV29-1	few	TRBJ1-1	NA	TGCAGCGTTGCGAAGGCTGAAGCTTTCTTT	CSVAKAEAFF
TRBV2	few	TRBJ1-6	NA	TGTGCCAGCAGTGTAGGAGTCTCGGGTAATTCACCCCTCCACTTT	CASSVGVSGNSPLHF
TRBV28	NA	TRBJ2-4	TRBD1	TGTGCCAGCTGTCCGGGACAGGGGACCTCATTAGCCAAAAACATTCAGTACTTC	CASCPGQGTSLAKNIQYF
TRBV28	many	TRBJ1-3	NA	TGTGCCAGCACGCCGGGGCCCGTCTCTGGAAACACCATATATTTT	CASTPGPVSGNTIYF
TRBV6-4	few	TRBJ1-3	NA	TGTGCCAGCAGTGACCACAGTTACACTGGAAACACCATATATTTT	CASSDHSYTGNTIYF
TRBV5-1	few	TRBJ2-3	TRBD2	TGCGCCAGCAGCCCAGCGGGAGCCCGCACAGATACGCAGTATTTT	CASSPAGARTDTQYF
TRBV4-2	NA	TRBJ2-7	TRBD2	TGTGCCAGCAGCCAAGAAGGCCCCCCACTAGCGGCTAGCTCCTACGAGCAGTACTTC	CASSQEGPPLAASSYEQYF
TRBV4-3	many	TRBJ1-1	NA	TGCGCCAGCAGCCAAGAATGGGCAGGCGTTAACACTGAAGCTTTCTTT	CASSQEWAGVNTEAFF
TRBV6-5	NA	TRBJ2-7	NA	TGTGCCAGCAGTTACTCCCTAAGGACAGCTGATTACGAGCAGTACTTC	CASSYSLRTADYEQYF
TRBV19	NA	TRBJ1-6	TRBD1	TGTGCCACCCGGACAGGGTGGAATTCACCCCTCCACTTT	CATRTGWNSPLHF
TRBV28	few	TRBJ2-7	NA	TGTGCCAGTAAAACAGCGGTGCGTCGCGAGCAGTACTTC	CASKTAVRREQYF